This TCR beta chain emerged from a study of cytomegalovirus exposure and HLA in healthy donors. Notes on the study in general: Usually a TCR sequence was rare, but some public TCRs were found in many donors.

Germline V gives CDR1 SGHTA, CDR2 FQGNSA. The V end lost 5 bases, the J end lost 2 bases, and 10 bases lay between the germline ends. This CDR3 region has 13 residues. To note about this clone: Its target is unknown.

The PCR had 60 Vbeta and 13 Jbeta primers. The assay was immunoSEQ multiplex PCR, and TCRdb's table has in-frame clones only and misses some. The top ten hold 16% of the sample, which has about 98,000 clones, approximately 80% seen once. The sequence came from a man in his 60s in good health and CMV-seropositive. The sample comprised PBMCs. The chain is built from TRBV7-2 and TRBJ2-7; D may be TRBD1 (5 bases). The CDR3 coding sequence is TGTGCCAGCAGCCCGATAGGGGCCTACGAGCAGTACTTC. Protein: CASSPIGAYEQYF.